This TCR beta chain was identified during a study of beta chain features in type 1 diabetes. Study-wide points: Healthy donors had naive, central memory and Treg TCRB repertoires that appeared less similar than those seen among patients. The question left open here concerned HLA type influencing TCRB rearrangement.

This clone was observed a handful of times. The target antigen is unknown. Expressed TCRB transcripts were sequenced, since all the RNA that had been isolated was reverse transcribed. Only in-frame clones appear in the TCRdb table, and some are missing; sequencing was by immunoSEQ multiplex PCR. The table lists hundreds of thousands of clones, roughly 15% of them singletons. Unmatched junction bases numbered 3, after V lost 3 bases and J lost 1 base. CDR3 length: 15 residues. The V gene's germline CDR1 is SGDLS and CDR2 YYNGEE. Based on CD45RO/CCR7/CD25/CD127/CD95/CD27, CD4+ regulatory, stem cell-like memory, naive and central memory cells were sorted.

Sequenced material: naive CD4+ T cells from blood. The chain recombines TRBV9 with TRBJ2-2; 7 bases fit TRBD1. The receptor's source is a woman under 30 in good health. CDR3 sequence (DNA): TGTGCCAGCAGCGGGTACAGGGGGAACACCGGGGAGCTGTTTTTT. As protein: CASSGYRGNTGELFF.